This T cell receptor (beta chain) was sequenced for a study of blood T cells in healthy people across ages. This clonotype has more than one count but fewer than ten. Antigen: not known. The authors ran a second PCR of roughly 6 to 12 cycles using a sample-barcoded 5' primer and a J-beta primer mix. MiXCR, run by TCRdb on the 5' RACE reads, gives a single entry per CDR3 protein. The sample includes some 900,000 distinct CDR3 sequences, around 30% of them seen just once. General study points: Measured against age, TCR beta diversity per million T cells decreased in a roughly linear manner. Fewer expanded clones and more diversity marked long-lived versus aged donors.

The CDR3 length is 14 residues. Trimming took off 4 bases at V and 2 bases at J, with 9 bases between the two ends. Germline assignment: CDR1 MNHNS and CDR2 SASEGT. The sample taken for sequencing was blood. The clonotype was recovered from a woman older than 75 in good health. The chain links TRBV6-1 to TRBJ1-5; perhaps TRBD1 as D (5 bases). CDR3: CASSGGGGNQPQHF. The CDR3 DNA sequence: TGTGCCAGCAGTGGGGGGGGAGGCAATCAGCCCCAGCATTTT.